This TCR beta chain was recorded in a study of shared clonotypes between healthy human individuals. Study-wide results and limits: Rarefaction gave evidence that sorted-subset sequencing remained incomplete despite large depth. The genetic and exposure-history diversity represented was limited by few donors.

The table lists this clone with a count of one. What it recognizes is unknown. Deep was the level used in running the assay. Method: immunoSEQ multiplex PCR; TCRdb's copy keeps in-frame clones and lacks some. The sample lists a few million clones, 90% to 95% occurring once. Naive CD8 cells lacked CD45RO, underwent positive selection for CCR7 and left out terminally differentiated effector memory CD45RA+ cells. The germline gives CDR1 MNHNY, CDR2 SVGAGI (reference sequence). This CDR3 region has 15 residues. V lost 5 bases to trimming and J lost 8 bases; unmatched junction nucleotides: 12. Sequenced sample: naive CD8+ T cells from PBMCs. The chain recombines TRBV6-6 with TRBJ1-2; 9 bases map to TRBD1. This receptor was taken from a man aged 18 to 29 in good health. Some clones in this sample may be carry-over from other donors' samples. This CDR3 reads CASSRTGEIRGGYTF. Written as DNA, the CDR3 is TGTGCCAGCAGTCGGACAGGGGAAATTCGTGGGGGCTACACCTTC.